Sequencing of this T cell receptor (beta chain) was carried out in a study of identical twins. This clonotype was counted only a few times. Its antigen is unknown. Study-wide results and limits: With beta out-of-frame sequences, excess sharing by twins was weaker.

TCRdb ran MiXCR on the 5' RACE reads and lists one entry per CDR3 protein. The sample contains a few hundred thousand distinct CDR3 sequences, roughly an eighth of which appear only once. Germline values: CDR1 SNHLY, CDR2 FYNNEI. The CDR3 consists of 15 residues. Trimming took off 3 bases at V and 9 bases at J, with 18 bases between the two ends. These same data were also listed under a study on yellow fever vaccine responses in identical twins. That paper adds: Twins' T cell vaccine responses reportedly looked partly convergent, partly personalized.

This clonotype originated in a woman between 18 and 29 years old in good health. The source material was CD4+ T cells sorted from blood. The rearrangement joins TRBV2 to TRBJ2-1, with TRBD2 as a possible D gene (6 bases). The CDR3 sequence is CASSEASIVGGEQFF. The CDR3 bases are TGTGCCAGCAGTGAGGCGTCTATTGTCGGGGGTGAGCAGTTCTTC.